This T cell receptor (beta chain) comes out of a study of cytomegalovirus exposure and HLA in healthy donors. Overall study findings and caveats: In a later analysis, approximately 18,000 TCR beta sequences were associated with HLA alleles at 0.05 false discovery rate. Altogether, more than 150 TCR beta chains were recorded as cytomegalovirus-associated. Common viral pathogens seemed to be connected with several of the most significant clusters, according to a later analysis. Among the CMV-associated chains, three were confirmed in vitro as specific for CMV antigens.

This CDR3 contains 16 residues. CDR1 is MNHEY and CDR2 is SVGAGI in the germline V gene. After removal of 0 bases from V and 0 bases from J, the junction contained 2 bases not matched to a gene. Points on this clone: Its antigen is still unknown.

A multiplex PCR was run with 60 Vbeta primers and 13 Jbeta primers. TCRdb's copy holds only in-frame clones and misses some; the assay was immunoSEQ multiplex PCR. The sample records 250,000 to 350,000 clones, about nine tenths being singletons. Material: PBMCs. V and J are TRBV6-5 and TRBJ2-3; 8 bases fit TRBD2. This clonotype originated in a man aged 40-50 years in good health and CMV-seropositive. CDR3 coding DNA: TGTGCCAGCAGTTACTCGGCTAGCGGGAGCACAGATACGCAGTATTTT. This translates into CASSYSASGSTDTQYF.